The sequence of this T cell receptor beta chain was determined in a study of cytomegalovirus exposure and HLA in healthy donors. Study context: A prior analysis found about 110 million unique TCR beta sequences from approximately 200 million T cells.

Findings and caveats of the study: Analyses of presence/absence relied on an assumption of roughly uniform sequencing depth across donors. TCR beta sequences reportedly predicted most subjects' HLA-A and HLA-B alleles accurately.

Primers: 60 Vbeta forward and 13 Jbeta reverse. Under the authors' procedure: The count from a later analysis was about 80 million unique TCR beta chains, some 11 million of them shared. The repertoire was sequenced with immunoSEQ multiplex PCR; TCRdb's copy has only in-frame clones and lacks some. V and J calls and clone size are as listed in that table; D and trimming were resolved from the DNA. The data contain about 120,000 clones, over 8.5% of them seen just once; the ten biggest clones take up 6% to 7.5%. Comment on this clone: The antigen remains unidentified.

The V gene end was trimmed by 0 bases and the J gene end by 2 bases; junction bases not matched to a gene: 2. The germline V gene encodes CDR1 SGHRS and CDR2 YFSETQ. The CDR3 covers 14 residues. V is TRBV5-1 and J is TRBJ2-7; TRBD1 aligns across 7 bases. The TCR was taken from a woman aged 40 to 50 in good health and CMV-seropositive. The sequenced sample was PBMCs. CDR3 in DNA: TGCGCCAGCAGCTTGGGGGGGACAGCCTACGAGCAGTACTTC. Translated: CASSLGGTAYEQYF.